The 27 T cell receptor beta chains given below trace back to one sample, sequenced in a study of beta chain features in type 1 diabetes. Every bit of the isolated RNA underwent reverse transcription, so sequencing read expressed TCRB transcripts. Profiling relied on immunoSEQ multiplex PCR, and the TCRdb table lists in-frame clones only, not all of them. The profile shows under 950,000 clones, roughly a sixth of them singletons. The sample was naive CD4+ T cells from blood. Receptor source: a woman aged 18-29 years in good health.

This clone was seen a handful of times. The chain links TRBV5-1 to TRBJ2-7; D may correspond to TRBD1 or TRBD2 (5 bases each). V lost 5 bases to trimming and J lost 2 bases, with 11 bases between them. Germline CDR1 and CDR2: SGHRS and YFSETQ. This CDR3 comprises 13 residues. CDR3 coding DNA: TGCGCCAGCAGTGAGGGGTTAACCTACGAGCAGTACTTC. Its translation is CASSEGLTYEQYF. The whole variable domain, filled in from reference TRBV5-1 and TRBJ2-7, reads KAGVTQTPRYLIKTRGQQVTLSCSPISGHRSVSWYQQTPGQGLQFLFEYFSETQRNKGNFPGRFSGRQFSNSRSEMNVSTLELGDSALYLCASSEGLTYEQYFGPGTRLTVT.

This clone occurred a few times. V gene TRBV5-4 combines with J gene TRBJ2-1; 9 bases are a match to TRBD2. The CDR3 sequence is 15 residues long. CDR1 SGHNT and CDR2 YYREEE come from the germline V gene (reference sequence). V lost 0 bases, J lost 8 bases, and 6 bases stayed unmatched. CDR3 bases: TGTGCCAGCAGCTTGGTGGCGGGAGGGAGGGATGAGCAGTTCTTC. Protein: CASSLVAGGRDEQFF.

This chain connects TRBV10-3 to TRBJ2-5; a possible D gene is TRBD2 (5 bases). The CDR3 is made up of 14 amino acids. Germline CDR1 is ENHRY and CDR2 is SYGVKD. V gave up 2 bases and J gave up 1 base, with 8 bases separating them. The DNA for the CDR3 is TGTGCCATCAGTGAGGTTAGCGTCCAAGAGACCCAGTACTTC. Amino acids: CAISEVSVQETQYF.

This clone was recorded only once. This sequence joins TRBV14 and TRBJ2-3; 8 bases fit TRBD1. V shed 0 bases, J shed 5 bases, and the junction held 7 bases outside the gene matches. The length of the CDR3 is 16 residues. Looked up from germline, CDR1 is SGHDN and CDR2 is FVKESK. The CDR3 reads CASSQDRAGGLDTQYF. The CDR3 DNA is TGTGCCAGCAGCCAAGATCGGGCAGGGGGCTTAGATACGCAGTATTTT.

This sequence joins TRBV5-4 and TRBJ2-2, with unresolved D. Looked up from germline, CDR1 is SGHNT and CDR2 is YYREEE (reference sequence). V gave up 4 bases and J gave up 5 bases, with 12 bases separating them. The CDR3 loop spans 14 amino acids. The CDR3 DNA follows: TGTGCCAGCAGCAGTTTATGGGCTACCGGGGAGCTGTTTTTT. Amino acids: CASSSLWATGELFF.

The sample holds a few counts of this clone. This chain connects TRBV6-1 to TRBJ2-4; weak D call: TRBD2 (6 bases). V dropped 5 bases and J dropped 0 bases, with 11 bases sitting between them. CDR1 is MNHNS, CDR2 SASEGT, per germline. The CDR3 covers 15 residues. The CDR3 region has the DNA TGTGCCAGCAGTTCACCGGGACTAGCCAAAAACATTCAGTACTTC. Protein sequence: CASSSPGLAKNIQYF.

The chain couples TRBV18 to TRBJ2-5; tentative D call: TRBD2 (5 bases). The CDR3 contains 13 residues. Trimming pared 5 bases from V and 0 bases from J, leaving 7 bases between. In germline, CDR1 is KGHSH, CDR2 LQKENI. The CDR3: CASSTRDQETQYF. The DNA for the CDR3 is TGTGCCAGCTCAACGCGGGACCAAGAGACCCAGTACTTC.

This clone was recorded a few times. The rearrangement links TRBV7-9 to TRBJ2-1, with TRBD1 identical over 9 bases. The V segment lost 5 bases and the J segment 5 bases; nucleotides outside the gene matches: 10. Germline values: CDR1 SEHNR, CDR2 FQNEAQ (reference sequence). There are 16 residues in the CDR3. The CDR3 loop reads CASSRGRTGVNNEQFF. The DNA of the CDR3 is TGTGCCAGCAGCCGCGGCAGGACAGGGGTGAACAATGAGCAGTTCTTC.

The CDR3 loop is CASSEGGGRSAFNQFF. In DNA, the CDR3 is TGTGCCAGCAGTGAAGGAGGCGGGAGGTCGGCATTTAATCAGTTCTTC. The chain has TRBV25-1 and TRBJ2-1; TRBD2 agrees at 8 bases. This CDR3 has 16 residues. From germline, CDR1 is MGHDK and CDR2 SYGVNS. The V and J ends lost 2 bases and 13 bases, in that order; junction bases with no gene match: 16.

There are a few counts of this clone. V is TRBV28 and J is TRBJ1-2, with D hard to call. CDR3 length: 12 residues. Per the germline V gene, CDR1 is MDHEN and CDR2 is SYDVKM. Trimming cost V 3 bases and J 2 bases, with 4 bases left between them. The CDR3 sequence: CASSFINYGYTF. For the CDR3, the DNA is TGTGCCAGCAGTTTTATCAACTATGGCTACACCTTC.

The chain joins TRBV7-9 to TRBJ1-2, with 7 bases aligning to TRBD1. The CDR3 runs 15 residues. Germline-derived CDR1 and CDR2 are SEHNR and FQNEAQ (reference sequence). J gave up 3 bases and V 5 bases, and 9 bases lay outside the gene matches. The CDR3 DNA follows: TGTGCCAGCAGCCGCAGACAGGGTTCCGACTATGGCTACACCTTC. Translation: CASSRRQGSDYGYTF.

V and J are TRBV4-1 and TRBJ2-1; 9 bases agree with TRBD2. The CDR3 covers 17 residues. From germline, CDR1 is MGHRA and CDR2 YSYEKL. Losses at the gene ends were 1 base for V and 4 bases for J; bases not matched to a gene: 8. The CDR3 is CASSQVLAGPIYNEQFF. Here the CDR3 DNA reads TGCGCCAGCAGCCAAGTGCTAGCGGGGCCAATATACAATGAGCAGTTCTTC.

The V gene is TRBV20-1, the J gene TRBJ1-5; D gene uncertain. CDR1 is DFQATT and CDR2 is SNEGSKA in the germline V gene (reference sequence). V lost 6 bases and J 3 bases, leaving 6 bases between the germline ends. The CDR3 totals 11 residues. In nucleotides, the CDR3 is TGCAGTGCCGGCTTCAATCAGCCCCAGCATTTT. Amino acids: CSAGFNQPQHF.

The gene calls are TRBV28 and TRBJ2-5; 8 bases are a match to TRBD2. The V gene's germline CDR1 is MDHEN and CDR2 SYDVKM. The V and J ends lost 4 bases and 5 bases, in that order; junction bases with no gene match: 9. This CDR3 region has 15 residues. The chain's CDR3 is CASSSYGRAPETQYF. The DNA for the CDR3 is TGTGCCAGCAGTTCGTACGGGAGGGCCCCGGAGACCCAGTACTTC.

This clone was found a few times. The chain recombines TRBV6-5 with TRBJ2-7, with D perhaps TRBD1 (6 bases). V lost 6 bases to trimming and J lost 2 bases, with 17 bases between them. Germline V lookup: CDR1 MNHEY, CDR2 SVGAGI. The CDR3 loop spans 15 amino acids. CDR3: CASRTRQQGAYEQYF. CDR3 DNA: TGTGCCAGCAGGACGCGCCAACAGGGAGCCTACGAGCAGTACTTC.

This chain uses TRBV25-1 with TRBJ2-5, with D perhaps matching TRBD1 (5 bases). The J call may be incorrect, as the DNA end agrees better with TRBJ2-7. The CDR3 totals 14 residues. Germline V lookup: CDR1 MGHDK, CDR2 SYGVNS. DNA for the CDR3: TGTGCCAGCAGTGAAGCGGCACCAGGGTACGAGCAGTACTTC. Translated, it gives CASSEAAPGYEQYF.

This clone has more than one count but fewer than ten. The DNA for the CDR3 is TGTGCCAGCTCACCTGACAGGCGCAGGGTCAATGAGCAGTTCTTC. Translated: CASSPDRRRVNEQFF. The chain combines TRBV18 with TRBJ2-1; possibly TRBD1 for D (6 bases). CDR1 and CDR2 (germline): KGHSH, LQKENI. V was clipped by 3 bases and J by 6 bases, with 15 bases between them. This CDR3 spans 15 amino acids.

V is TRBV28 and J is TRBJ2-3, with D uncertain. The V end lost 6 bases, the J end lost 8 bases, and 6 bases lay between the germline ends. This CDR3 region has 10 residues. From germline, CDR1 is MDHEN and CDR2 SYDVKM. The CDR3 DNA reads TGTGCCAGCAGCCGTGGTACGCAGTATTTT. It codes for CASSRGTQYF. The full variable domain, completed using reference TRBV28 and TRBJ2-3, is DVKVTQSSRYLVKRTGEKVFLECVQDMDHENMFWYRQDPGLGLRLIYFSYDVKMKEKGDIPEGYSVSREKKERFSLILESASTNQTSMYLCASSRGTQYFGPGTRLTVL.

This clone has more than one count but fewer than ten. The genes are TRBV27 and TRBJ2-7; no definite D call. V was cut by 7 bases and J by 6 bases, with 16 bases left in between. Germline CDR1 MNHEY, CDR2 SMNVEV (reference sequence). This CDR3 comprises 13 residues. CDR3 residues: CASKATLRSEQYF. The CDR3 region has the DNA TGTGCCAGCAAGGCAACACTACGTAGCGAGCAGTACTTC.

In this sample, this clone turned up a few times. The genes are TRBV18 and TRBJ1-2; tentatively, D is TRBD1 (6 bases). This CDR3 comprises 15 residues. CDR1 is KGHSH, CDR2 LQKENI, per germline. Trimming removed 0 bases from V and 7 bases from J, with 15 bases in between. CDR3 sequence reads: CASSPPVGSRGGYTF. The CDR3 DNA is TGTGCCAGCTCACCACCGGTTGGGTCCAGGGGTGGCTACACCTTC.

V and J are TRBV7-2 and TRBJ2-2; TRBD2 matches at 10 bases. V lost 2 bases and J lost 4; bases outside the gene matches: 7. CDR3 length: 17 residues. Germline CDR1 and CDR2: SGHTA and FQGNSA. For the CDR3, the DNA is TGTGCCAGCAGCTTACTAGCGGGAGTTCTTGGCACCGGGGAGCTGTTTTTT. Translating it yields CASSLLAGVLGTGELFF.

In DNA, the CDR3 is TGTGCCAGCAGTTACAATGCGGTCGCCGGGGAGCTGTTTTTT. Its protein is CASSYNAVAGELFF. The rearrangement links TRBV6-5 to TRBJ2-2; D remains ambiguous. The CDR3 has 14 residues. V was trimmed by 2 bases and J by 6 bases, leaving 10 bases between them. Germline assignment: CDR1 MNHEY and CDR2 SVGAGI.

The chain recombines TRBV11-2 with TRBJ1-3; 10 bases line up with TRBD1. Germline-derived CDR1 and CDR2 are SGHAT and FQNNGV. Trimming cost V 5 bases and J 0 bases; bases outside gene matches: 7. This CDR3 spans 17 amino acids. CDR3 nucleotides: TGTGCCAGCAGCCGACTCGGACAGGGGGGCTCTGGAAACACCATATATTTT. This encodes CASSRLGQGGSGNTIYF.

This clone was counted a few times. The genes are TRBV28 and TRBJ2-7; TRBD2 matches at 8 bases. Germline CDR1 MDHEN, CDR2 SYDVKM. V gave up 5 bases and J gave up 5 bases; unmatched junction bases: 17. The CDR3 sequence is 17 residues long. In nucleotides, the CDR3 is TGTGCCAGCAGTATCAGTCTCCGGAGCGGGAGTAGCGACGAGCAGTACTTC. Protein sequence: CASSISLRSGSSDEQYF.

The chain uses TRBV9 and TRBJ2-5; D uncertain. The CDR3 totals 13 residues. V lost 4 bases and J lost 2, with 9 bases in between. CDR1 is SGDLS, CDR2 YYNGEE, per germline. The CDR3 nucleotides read TGTGCCAGCAGCAGAGGCGGACAAGAGACCCAGTACTTC. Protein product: CASSRGGQETQYF.

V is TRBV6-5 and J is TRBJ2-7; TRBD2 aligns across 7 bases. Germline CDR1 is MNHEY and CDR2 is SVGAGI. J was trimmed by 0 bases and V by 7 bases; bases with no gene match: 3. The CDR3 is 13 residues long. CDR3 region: CASIAGTSYEQYF. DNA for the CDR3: TGTGCCAGCATAGCGGGTACCTCCTACGAGCAGTACTTC.

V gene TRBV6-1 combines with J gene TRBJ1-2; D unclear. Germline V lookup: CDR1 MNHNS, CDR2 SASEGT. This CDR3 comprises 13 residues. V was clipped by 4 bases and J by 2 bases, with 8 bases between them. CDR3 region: CASSGSTNYGYTF. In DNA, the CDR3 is TGTGCCAGCAGTGGTTCGACGAACTATGGCTACACCTTC.